Listed below are T cell receptor beta chains from one sample, sequenced in a study of blood T cell repertoires in COVID-19. TCRdb keeps only in-frame clones here, not all; method: immunoSEQ multiplex PCR. The sample carries about 180,000 clones, about 84% recorded once. The material sequenced was peripheral blood. All receptors come from a person aged 65-85 years with COVID-19, enrolled during active disease. Both conserved end residues are part of each CDR3. A D gene is named only where the DNA matches it firmly. Clone sizes are given selectively: once, few, many, or a class where the clone is expanded.

>-|TRBV6-5|TRBJ2-7|-
TGTGCCAGCAGTTACGAGTTCCGGACAGCCTACGAGCAGTACTTC
CASSYEFRTAYEQYF
>-|TRBV15|TRBJ1-5|-
TGTGCCACCAGCAGAGGTCTGGCCTTCCGACAGGACAATCAGCCCCAGCATTTT
CATSRGLAFRQDNQPQHF
>TRBD1|TRBV30|TRBJ1-2|-
TGTGCCTGGGCCGGGACAGGGGTAGATGGCTACACCTTC
CAWAGTGVDGYTF
>TRBD1|TRBV18|TRBJ2-7|-
TGTGCCAGCTCCCGTTTGGCGACAGGGGGCTCCTACGAGCAGTACTTC
CASSRLATGGSYEQYF
>-|TRBV7-9|TRBJ2-1|few
TGTGCCAGCAGCTTGCAGGGAAGCTCCTACAATGAGCAGTTCTTC
CASSLQGSSYNEQFF
>-|TRBV9|TRBJ2-1|-
TGTGCCAGCACCCTCGGAGGACTGGAACACAATGAGCAGTTCTTC
CASTLGGLEHNEQFF
>-|TRBV4-3|TRBJ1-2|-
TGCGCCAGCAGCCGCAGCCGGGGAGGGTTCTATGGCTACACCTTC
CASSRSRGGFYGYTF
>-|TRBV19|TRBJ2-6|-
TGTGCCAGTAGCACAATTGGACAGCTCTCTGGGGCCAACGTCCTGACTTTC
CASSTIGQLSGANVLTF
>-|TRBV28|TRBJ1-5|few
TGTGCCAGCAGTTTATTTATCTTGGAGCAGAATAGCAATCAGCCCCAGCATTTT
CASSLFILEQNSNQPQHF
>-|TRBV29-1|TRBJ2-1|-
TGCAGCGTTCCGCAGTACAATGAGCAGTTCTTC
CSVPQYNEQFF
>-|TRBV9|TRBJ2-3|-
TGTGCCAGCAGCGTGAGCGGGAGCACAGATACGCAGTATTTT
CASSVSGSTDTQYF
>TRBD1|TRBV15|TRBJ1-2|-
TGTGCCACCGCCAAGGGGGACAGGGAGATTAACTATGGCTACACCTTC
CATAKGDREINYGYTF
>-|TRBV5-1|TRBJ1-3|-
TGCGCCAGCAGCTTTTTGGGGGCGCAAGGAAACACCATATATTTT
CASSFLGAQGNTIYF
>-|TRBV5-8|TRBJ2-1|-
TGTGCCAGCAGCCCGCTCACCGGCTCCTACAATGAGCAGTTCTTC
CASSPLTGSYNEQFF
>-|TRBV4-2|TRBJ1-5|-
TGTGCCAGCAGCCAAGATTCGGGAAATCAGCCCCAGCATTTT
CASSQDSGNQPQHF
>TRBD1|TRBV6-5|TRBJ1-2|-
TGTGCCAGCAGTCGACACCCGGGACAGCCCTATGGCTACACCTTC
CASSRHPGQPYGYTF
>-|TRBV21-1|TRBJ1-5|-
TGTGCCAGCAGCAAATTTCGTGGACAGGGGGCGATCAAAAAATATCAGCCCCAGCATTTT
CASSKFRGQGAIKKYQPQHF
>-|TRBV4-1|TRBJ2-6|-
TGCGCCAGCAGCCATCTGGTGGGGGGTTCTGGGGCCAACGTCCTGACTTTC
CASSHLVGGSGANVLTF
>TRBD1|TRBV5-4|TRBJ1-1|-
TGTGCCAGCAGCCCCCTAAGACAGGGGCAGAACACTGAAGCTTTCTTT
CASSPLRQGQNTEAFF
>-|TRBV4-3|TRBJ1-6|-
TGCGCCAGCAGCCAAGACCTTAATTCACCCCTCCACTTT
CASSQDLNSPLHF
>-|TRBV30|TRBJ1-6|-
TGTGCCCAACCTCCCCCAGGGGCCTATTCACCCCTCCACTTT
CAQPPPGAYSPLHF
>TRBD1|TRBV6-5|TRBJ1-6|-
TGTGCCAGCAGGGGACAGCTGTCCATAACCACCCTCCACTTT
CASRGQLSITTLHF
>-|TRBV5-4|TRBJ1-1|-
TGTGCCAGCAGCCTACAGCCGACCCAAGGGGCTGAAGCTTTCTTT
CASSLQPTQGAEAFF
>TRBD1|TRBV9|TRBJ2-2|-
TGTGCCAGCGGGTCCCTCTCAGGGGGCACCGGGGAGCTGTTTTTT
CASGSLSGGTGELFF
>TRBD1|TRBV7-3|TRBJ2-3|-
TGTGCCAGCAGCTTAACGAGGACAGGGGTCTTCACAGATACGCAGTATTTT
CASSLTRTGVFTDTQYF
>TRBD1|TRBV5-5|TRBJ1-2|-
TGTGCCAGCAGCTTGGCGGCAGGGGGGAGCTACACCTTC
CASSLAAGGSYTF